Following are 30 T cell receptor beta chains from one sample sequenced in a study of human T cells and chemical hapten exposure. One entry per CDR3 protein results from TCRdb running MiXCR on the RACE reads. The sample gives approximately 110,000 distinct CDR3 sequences, under 40% of which show up once; around 2.5% is in the top ten. Time point denoted: patch test 3, about 24 weeks after DPC sensitization. As to treatment: therapeutic diphenylcyclopropenone sensitization with weekly scalp DPC. The specimen was whole blood, collected in connection with sensitization to the hapten diphenylcyclopropenone (DPC). These receptors were obtained from a man in his forties with alopecia areata. Some clones in this sample may be carry-over from other donors' samples.

This sequence joins TRBV7-9 and TRBJ2-7, with a tentative D call TRBD2 (6 bases). Trimming took off 5 bases at V and 3 bases at J, with 17 bases between the two ends. The CDR3 is 15 amino acids. Germline values: CDR1 SEHNR, CDR2 FQNEAQ (reference sequence). The CDR3 nucleotides read TGTGCCAGCAGCCCCGGACCTAGCGTACTCTACGAGCAGTACGTC. This encodes CASSPGPSVLYEQYV.

The chain couples TRBV9 to TRBJ2-5; D tentatively reads TRBD1 or TRBD2 (5 bases each). Germline V gene lookup returns CDR1 SGDLS and CDR2 YYNGEE. The V gene lost 6 bases and the J gene lost 3 bases, with 15 bases spanning the gap. The CDR3 runs 14 residues. The CDR3: CASIEGKGEETQYF. The CDR3 nucleotides are TGTGCCAGCATTGAGGGGAAAGGGGAAGAGACCCAGTACTTC.

In this sample, this clonotype turned up a few times. The genes are TRBV5-1 and TRBJ2-7, with TRBD2 as a possible D gene (5 bases). CDR1 is SGHRS and CDR2 is YFSETQ in the germline V gene. The CDR3 runs to 13 residues. V was shortened by 0 bases and J by 9 bases, with 13 bases between the two germline ends. DNA of the CDR3: TGCGCCAGCAGCTTGGAGTCGGGGAGAGGGCAGTACTTC. Amino acid sequence: CASSLESGRGQYF.

This clonotype was seen more than once but under ten times. The chain joins TRBV12-3 or TRBV12-4 to TRBJ2-1; a possible D gene is TRBD1 (6 bases). V was trimmed by 5 bases and J by 6 bases, leaving 8 bases between them. The CDR3 covers 12 residues. In DNA, the CDR3 is TGTGCCAGCAGTCCAGGGGTCAATGAGCAGTTCTTC. This encodes CASSPGVNEQFF.

On this clonotype itself: This may come from a read error, since a much larger clone is one base off. The rearrangement uses TRBV13 and TRBJ2-3; D is uncertain. Trimming left V 5 bases short and J 1 base short, with 4 bases between. This CDR3 is 12 amino acids long. The germline gives CDR1 PRHDT, CDR2 FYEKMQ (reference sequence). The CDR3 loop reads CASSLRTDTQYF. CDR3 DNA sequence: TGTGCCAGCAGCCTCCGCACAGATACGCAGTATTTT.

This clonotype has only a few counts. The gene calls are TRBV6-1 and TRBJ2-1, with 13 bases that match TRBD2. The germline CDR1 and CDR2 sequences are MNHNS and SASEGT. The CDR3 is 15 amino acids. V lost 4 bases, J lost 8 bases, and 5 bases stayed unmatched. The chain's CDR3 is CASSAGLAGDYEQFF. CDR3 coding DNA: TGTGCCAGCAGTGCCGGACTAGCGGGAGATTATGAGCAGTTCTTC.

This rearrangement joins TRBV30 to TRBJ2-6; D is tentatively TRBD1 or TRBD2 (6 bases each). Between the trimmed V and J ends, which lost 1 base and 1 base, there was a span of 14 bases. The CDR3 is 17 residues long. Germline CDR1 GTSNPN, CDR2 SVGIG (reference sequence). The CDR3 here is CAWSDGGSSSGANVLTF. The CDR3 DNA is TGTGCCTGGAGTGACGGGGGCTCTTCTTCTGGGGCCAACGTCCTGACTTTC.

The chain has TRBV6-6 and TRBJ2-4, with D hard to call. Germline CDR1 and CDR2: MNHNY and SVGAGI (reference sequence). With 7 bases removed from V and 0 bases from J, the gap between germline ends came to 13 bases. The CDR3 loop spans 15 amino acids. CDR3 in amino acids: CASIIQPLAKNIQYF. In nucleotides, the CDR3 is TGTGCCAGCATCATTCAGCCCCTAGCCAAAAACATTCAGTACTTC.

The chain has TRBV6-5 and TRBJ1-1; no clear D gene. Germline CDR1 MNHEY, CDR2 SVGAGI. Between the trimmed V and J ends, which lost 4 bases and 4 bases, there was a span of 16 bases. The CDR3 runs 15 residues. The CDR3 coding sequence is TGTGCCAGCAGTTCTGGACGGGTAGTGTCCACTGAAGCTTTCTTT. Translated: CASSSGRVVSTEAFF.

This sequence joins TRBV3-1 and TRBJ2-3; 10 bases agree with TRBD2. With V trimmed by 3 bases and J by 6 bases, 3 bases remained unmatched. The CDR3 consists of 14 residues. Germline-derived CDR1 and CDR2 are LGHDT and YNNKEL (reference sequence). Here the CDR3 DNA reads TGTGCCAGCAGCCATAGCGGGAGGTCGGATACGCAGTATTTT. It is translated as CASSHSGRSDTQYF.

The chain combines TRBV10-3 with TRBJ2-5; a possible D gene is TRBD2 (5 bases). CDR1 and CDR2 (germline): ENHRY, SYGVKD. Trimming removed 6 bases at V and 5 bases at J, with 16 bases between. The CDR3 covers 14 residues. The CDR3 reads CAIRAGLAAETQYF. The CDR3 DNA reads as TGTGCCATCAGGGCGGGCCTAGCTGCCGAGACCCAGTACTTC.

The chain combines TRBV6-2 or TRBV6-3 with TRBJ1-6; no clear D gene. Trimming shortened V by 6 bases and J by 16 bases, and 13 bases separated the two germline ends. The CDR3 covers 11 residues. Per the germline V gene, CDR1 is MNHEY and CDR2 is SVGEGT. CDR3 nucleotide sequence: TGTGCCAGCAGCAACCACGGCGTACTCCACTTT. This codes for CASSNHGVLHF.

This clonotype has a count of ten or more. Germline and junction disagree at one end, which may indicate a read error. The rearrangement joins TRBV30 to TRBJ2-7; D not resolved. This CDR3 contains 10 residues. CDR1 is GTSNPN, CDR2 SVGIG, per germline (reference sequence). The chain's CDR3 is CAWRERRFIF. In DNA form, the CDR3 reads TGTGCCTGGAGGGAGAGACGTTTTATTTTC.

The chain recombines TRBV28 with TRBJ1-5, with D possibly TRBD1 on 6 matching bases. CDR1 MDHEN and CDR2 SYDVKM come from the germline V gene. There are 20 residues in the CDR3. Trimming took off 6 bases at V and 2 bases at J, with 29 bases between the two ends. The CDR3 sequence is CASSWMPGQVDEEGNQPQHF. Here the CDR3 DNA reads TGTGCCAGCAGCTGGATGCCGGGACAAGTAGACGAAGAGGGCAATCAGCCCCAGCATTTT. Complete variable domain (other parts from reference TRBV28 and TRBJ1-5): DVKVTQSSRYLVKRTGEKVFLECVQDMDHENMFWYRQDPGLGLRLIYFSYDVKMKEKGDIPEGYSVSREKKERFSLILESASTNQTSMYLCASSWMPGQVDEEGNQPQHFGDGTRLSIL.

This chain connects TRBV28 to TRBJ2-4; D is unresolved. Trimming removed 2 bases from V and 6 bases from J, with 8 bases in between. Germline V gene sequence: CDR1 MDHEN, CDR2 SYDVKM. This CDR3 spans 13 amino acids. The CDR3 DNA reads as TGTGCCAGCAGTTTAACAGTTACAAACATTCAGTACTTC. This gives the protein CASSLTVTNIQYF.

The V gene is TRBV28, the J gene TRBJ2-1, with D possibly TRBD2 on 6 matching bases. Trimming shortened V by 4 bases and J by 10 bases, and 20 bases separated the two germline ends. The CDR3 is 15 amino acids. Germline V gives CDR1 MDHEN, CDR2 SYDVKM. The CDR3 loop reads CASSSVGGGALEQFF. The CDR3 DNA follows: TGTGCCAGCAGTTCAGTCGGCGGCGGGGCCCTCGAGCAGTTCTTC. The full variable domain, with the rest looked up from reference TRBV28 and TRBJ2-1, is DVKVTQSSRYLVKRTGEKVFLECVQDMDHENMFWYRQDPGLGLRLIYFSYDVKMKEKGDIPEGYSVSREKKERFSLILESASTNQTSMYLCASSSVGGGALEQFFGPGTRLTVL.

The chain recombines TRBV6-2 or TRBV6-3 with TRBJ1-1; maybe TRBD1 (5 bases). Deletions cut 2 bases from V and 4 bases from J, with 11 bases between. Germline CDR1 reads MNHEY; CDR2 reads SVGEGT. This CDR3 region has 14 residues. CDR3 nucleotides: TGTGCCAGCAGTTACGACAGCAGGCTCACTGAAGCTTTCTTT. This translates into CASSYDSRLTEAFF.

This clonotype was detected once. The chain is built from TRBV21-1 and TRBJ2-5. TRBV21-1 is given as a pseudogene. The CDR3 loop spans 16 amino acids. The CDR3 here is CASPLDKIQCQKTQYF. CDR3 bases: TGTGCCAGCCCCTTGGATAAGATCCAATGTCAGAAGACCCAGTACTTC.

V gene TRBV7-6 combines with J gene TRBJ2-3, with 8 bases identical to TRBD2. The germline gives CDR1 SGHVS, CDR2 FNYEAQ. There are 16 residues in the CDR3. V lost 3 bases to trimming and J lost 3 bases; unmatched junction nucleotides: 8. The CDR3 spells CASSFPPGLVTDTQYF. The CDR3 DNA is TGTGCCAGCAGCTTCCCCCCGGGACTAGTAACAGATACGCAGTATTTT.

The rearrangement uses TRBV2 and TRBJ1-5; D gene uncertain. The CDR3 is 12 amino acids. Per germline, CDR1 SNHLY and CDR2 FYNNEI. Between the trimmed V and J ends, which lost 3 bases and 6 bases, there was a span of 6 bases. CDR3 bases: TGTGCCAGCAGTGAGGGGAGTCAGCCCCAGCATTTT. Its translation is CASSEGSQPQHF.

The CDR3 region is CASSLEQEETQYF. In DNA form, the CDR3 reads TGCGCCAGCAGCCTTGAGCAAGAAGAGACCCAGTACTTC. The rearrangement links TRBV5-1 to TRBJ2-5; D gene unclear. Germline assignment: CDR1 SGHRS and CDR2 YFSETQ. This CDR3 is built from 13 residues. The V and J ends lost 4 bases and 3 bases respectively, with 10 bases between them.

The chain combines TRBV28 with TRBJ2-1, with 7 nucleotides matching TRBD1. Germline lookup yields CDR1 MDHEN and CDR2 SYDVKM. The ends lost 5 bases at V and 5 bases at J; junction bases unmatched: 9. CDR3 size: 15 residues. The CDR3 bases are TGTGCCAGCAGTCACCGGGACAGTTACAACAATGAGCAGTTCTTC. This codes for CASSHRDSYNNEQFF.

This clonotype was observed a handful of times. This sequence joins TRBV3-1 and TRBJ1-1, with D uncertain. The CDR3 has 14 amino acids. V shed 1 base and J shed 0 bases, with 6 bases lying between them. Germline lookup yields CDR1 LGHDT and CDR2 YNNKEL (reference sequence). CDR3 loop: CASSQVLMNTEAFF. The CDR3 nucleotides read TGTGCCAGCAGCCAAGTGCTCATGAACACTGAAGCTTTCTTT.

This clonotype was counted between two and nine times. The rearrangement uses TRBV29-1 and TRBJ2-5; TRBD1 matches at 8 bases. CDR1 is SQVTM and CDR2 is ANQGSEA in the germline V gene. With V trimmed by 7 bases and J by 4 bases, 11 bases remained unmatched. This CDR3 region has 14 residues. The chain's CDR3 is CSATRTGRRETQYF. CDR3 DNA: TGCAGCGCTACCAGGACAGGGCGACGAGAGACCCAGTACTTC.

There are a few counts of this clonotype. The rearrangement uses TRBV7-2 and TRBJ2-3; tentative D call: TRBD1 (5 bases). The length of the CDR3 is 14 residues. V shed 1 base and J shed 2 bases, with 7 bases lying between them. Germline lookup yields CDR1 SGHTA and CDR2 FQGNSA. The CDR3, as DNA: TGTGCCAGCAGCTTAGGACAGTCCACAGATACGCAGTATTTT. It translates to CASSLGQSTDTQYF.

The chain has TRBV6-2 or TRBV6-3 and TRBJ2-3; D not certain. The germline V and J ends were trimmed by 3 bases and 6 bases, with 7 bases remaining between them. Per the germline V gene, CDR1 is MNHEY and CDR2 is SVGEGT. This CDR3 contains 12 residues. CDR3 DNA: TGTGCCAGCAGTTATATGGGCGATACGCAGTATTTT. Protein: CASSYMGDTQYF.

This sequence joins TRBV28 and TRBJ1-5; D might be TRBD1 (6 bases). Germline V gene sequence: CDR1 MDHEN, CDR2 SYDVKM. The V end lost 6 bases, the J end lost 6 bases, and 15 bases lay between the germline ends. The CDR3 is 14 residues long. The CDR3 nucleotides read TGTGCCAGCAGAATTAGCAGGGGTAGTCAGCCCCAGCATTTT. Translating gives CASRISRGSQPQHF.

The J gene is TRBJ2-1, the V gene TRBV18; no definite D call. Germline V gene data show CDR1 as KGHSH and CDR2 as LQKENI. Between the trimmed V and J ends, which lost 2 bases and 9 bases, there was a span of 11 bases. The CDR3 is 13 amino acids. The CDR3 sequence is CASSPIYASEQFF. The CDR3 DNA is TGTGCCAGCTCACCAATCTATGCGAGTGAGCAGTTCTTC.

The chain recombines TRBV14 with TRBJ1-1; D gene uncertain. The CDR3 is 13 residues long. Germline V CDR1 and CDR2: SGHDN, FVKESK. V lost 1 base to trimming and J lost 4 bases, with 7 bases between them. The CDR3 DNA reads as TGTGCCAGCAGCCAAGGCCTGATCACTGAAGCTTTCTTT. Protein: CASSQGLITEAFF.

The chain combines TRBV12-3 or TRBV12-4 with TRBJ2-7; D is possibly TRBD1 or TRBD2 (5 bases each). CDR3 size: 14 residues. The V end was cut by 6 bases, the J end by 4 bases, with 16 bases between. This chain's CDR3 is CASSFRDGRYEQYV. CDR3 DNA sequence: TGTGCCAGCAGCTTCCGGGACGGACGATACGAGCAGTACGTC.